The 5 T cell receptor beta chains given below trace back to one sample, sequenced in a study of STAT3 mutations in large granular lymphocyte leukemia. These receptors' targets are unknown. Study outcomes and limitations: Every T-cell large granular lymphocyte leukemia patient had at least one immunodominant TCR beta clonotype.

Data came from immunoSEQ multiplex PCR; TCRdb stores just in-frame clones and leaves some out. The sample includes about 42,000 clones, roughly 81% of them seen just once. Specimen: PBMCs. Receptors originate from a human donor with T large granular lymphocyte leukemia. Some clones in this sample may be carry-over from other donors' samples.

The rearrangement joins TRBV4-2 to TRBJ1-5, with D perhaps matching TRBD1 (6 bases). V dropped 0 bases and J dropped 0 bases, with 15 bases sitting between them. Germline V gives CDR1 LGHNA, CDR2 YNFKEQ. The CDR3 spans 18 residues. The CDR3 reads CASSQDGRGSYSNQPQHF. The CDR3 DNA reads as TGTGCCAGCAGCCAAGATGGCAGGGGCTCTTATAGCAATCAGCCCCAGCATTTT.

There are a few counts of this clone. The chain is built from TRBV18 and TRBJ1-1, with D unclear. CDR3 length: 16 amino acids. Trimming removed 6 bases from V and 0 bases from J, with 17 bases in between. Germline loops: CDR1 KGHSH, CDR2 LQKENI. The CDR3 reads CASSFAAGALNTEAFF. CDR3 DNA sequence: TGTGCCAGCTCCTTCGCTGCAGGAGCCCTGAACACTGAAGCTTTCTTT.

The chain carries TRBV10-3 and TRBJ2-2; D gene unclear. The germline gives CDR1 ENHRY, CDR2 SYGVKD. CDR3 length equals 14 residues. V gave up 4 bases and J gave up 0 bases, with 6 bases separating them. The CDR3: CAISGSANTGELFF. In nucleotides, the CDR3 is TGTGCCATCAGTGGTTCAGCGAACACCGGGGAGCTGTTTTTT.

The gene calls are TRBV2 and TRBJ1-2; D not certain. CDR3 size: 12 residues. In germline, CDR1 is SNHLY, CDR2 FYNNEI. Trimming took 8 bases from V and 6 from J, leaving 13 bases between them. DNA of the CDR3: TGTGCCAGCCACATCTATGGGCATGGCTACACCTTC. It translates to CASHIYGHGYTF. Full variable domain (missing parts from reference TRBV2 and TRBJ1-2): EPEVTQTPSHQVTQMGQEVILRCVPISNHLYFYWYRQILGQKVEFLVSFYNNEISEKSEIFDDQFSVERPDGSNFTLKIRSTKLEDSAMYFCASHIYGHGYTFGSGTRLTVV.

This chain joins TRBV10-2 and TRBJ1-6; D might be TRBD1 (6 bases). The CDR3 totals 20 residues. Germline CDR1 reads WSHSY; CDR2 reads SAAADI. The ends were cut back, 10 bases at V and 0 bases at J, with 28 bases in the middle. The CDR3 protein is CATEISPGGPLGSYNSPLHF. The CDR3 DNA is TGCGCCACCGAAATAAGCCCGGGGGGCCCCTTAGGCTCCTATAATTCACCCCTCCACTTT.